This T cell receptor beta chain was obtained from a study of cytomegalovirus exposure and HLA in healthy donors. Germline V gene data show CDR1 as ENHRY and CDR2 as SYGVKD. This CDR3 has 14 residues. With V trimmed by 5 bases and J by 5 bases, 6 bases remained unmatched. Although they were nominally healthy when sampled, donors likely had unrecorded immune exposures. Remarks on this clone: No antigen is known for it.

Researchers ran the PCR with 60 Vbeta and 13 Jbeta primers. TCRdb's table, derived via immunoSEQ multiplex PCR, lists solely in-frame clones and lacks some. This repertoire shows 120,000 or so clones, 81% found once; its top ten account for less than 2%. Overall study findings and caveats: Analysis was carried out at a later point, and it linked a missense DCLRE1C variant to TCR beta V- and J-gene trimming.

Material for sequencing was PBMCs. This chain joins TRBV10-3 and TRBJ2-7; 10 nucleotides match TRBD1. This TCR was recovered from a middle-aged man in good health and CMV-seronegative. CDR3 nucleotide sequence: TGTGCCATCAGTCCACCGACAGGGGGCGACGAGCAGTACTTC. Translation: CAISPPTGGDEQYF.